This T cell receptor beta chain was recovered during a study of T cell repertoires in cytomegalovirus infection. TCRdb independently ran MiXCR on the reads; one entry per CDR3 protein. The sample lists fewer than 1,000,000 distinct CDR3 sequences, approximately 33% seen once, with around 15% in the top ten. About this clonotype itself: Antigen specificity is unknown.

Germline values: CDR1 MNHEY, CDR2 SVGEGT. The CDR3 loop spans 16 amino acids. Trimming at V came to 2 bases and at J to 4 bases, leaving 6 bases not matched to a gene. Material: cultured CD8+ T cells from PBMCs, obtained from culture after CMV antigen stimulation. This TCR came from a human donor in good health (CMV status not recorded). Some clones in this sample may be carry-over from other donors' samples. This rearrangement joins TRBV6-2 or TRBV6-3 to TRBJ2-1, with 9 bases fitting TRBD2. The CDR3 protein is CASSYPTSGSYNEQFF. DNA of the CDR3: TGTGCCAGCAGTTACCCGACTAGCGGATCTTACAATGAGCAGTTCTTC.